What follows is one TCR beta chain and its context. TCRdb's copy holds only in-frame clones and misses some; the assay was immunoSEQ multiplex PCR. The table includes tens of thousands of clones, 65% to 85% detected once. The data derive from a study of blood T cell repertoires in COVID-19. Germline V lookup: CDR1 SGHRS, CDR2 YFSETQ. The ends lost 3 bases at V and 4 bases at J; junction bases unmatched: 5. The CDR3 runs to 17 residues. This TCR was sampled from a man aged 70-80 years with COVID-19, enrolled during active disease. The material sequenced was peripheral blood. The V call is TRBV5-1, the J call TRBJ2-1; 15 bases line up with TRBD2. DNA of the CDR3: TGCGCCAGCAGCTGGACTAGCGGGAGGGCCGGTTACAATGAGCAGTTCTTC. Protein sequence: CASSWTSGRAGYNEQFF.